This T cell receptor beta chain is drawn from a study of blood T cell repertoires in COVID-19. Germline CDR1 MNHEY, CDR2 SVGAGI. The CDR3 is made up of 14 amino acids. V gave up 7 bases and J gave up 4 bases, with 13 bases separating them. Clones were sequenced by immunoSEQ multiplex PCR, and TCRdb holds only the in-frame ones, with some missing. The repertoire holds 150,000 to 200,000 clones, with around 80% as singletons. Donors were grouped by their self-reported clinical history. This chain uses TRBV6-5 with TRBJ1-4; a weak D match, TRBD1 (6 bases). The sample comprised PBMCs or T cells enriched from blood (not recorded which). The clonotype originates from a woman aged 45 to 65 who had recovered from COVID-19. The CDR3 region has the DNA TGTGCCAGCACCCCGCCAGGGGTTAATGAAAAACTGTTTTTT. As protein: CASTPPGVNEKLFF.